The clone carrying this T cell receptor (beta chain) showed up just once. The CDR3 sequence is 13 residues long. The germline V and J ends were trimmed by 5 bases and 5 bases, with 13 bases remaining between them. Germline lookup yields CDR1 SGHTA and CDR2 FQGNSA. The data belong to a study of T cells in Graves' hyperthyroidism and ophthalmopathy. Stable Graves' hyperthyroidism meant no ophthalmopathy progression within 18 months. Hyperthyroidism was newly diagnosed in patients aged 18 to 65 (duration under 2 months). Exclusion of patients followed from uncontrolled infection, other autoimmune disease, pregnancy or lactation. Every diagnosis used clinical symptoms, serum thyroxine and TRAb, thyroid ultrasound and orbital computed tomography. Regions amplified from RNA transcripts were the TCR beta CDR3 regions. The TCR CDR3 was amplified in a first-round RT-PCR using the HTBI primer set. TCRdb redid the calling of the multiplex PCR reads with MiXCR, one entry per CDR3 protein. The repertoire holds hundreds of thousands of distinct CDR3 sequences, with 38% as singletons.

This TCR came from a man younger than 35 with Graves' hyperthyroidism. The sequencing input was blood. The J gene is TRBJ2-7, the V gene TRBV7-2, with D uncertain. The CDR3 spells CASSPGRPHEQYF. CDR3 nucleotide sequence: TGTGCCAGCAGCCCCGGCCGACCCCACGAGCAGTACTTC.